Below, one TCR beta chain is given with its context. TCRdb keeps only in-frame clones here, not all; method: immunoSEQ multiplex PCR. The sample has about 52,000 clones; 65% to 85% are singletons. This entry is derived from a study of OX40 agonist ivuxolimab in advanced cancers. Study as a whole: The drug used for patients, ivuxolimab, was an agonistic anti-OX40 (CD134) antibody. Partial responses occurred in three patients (one hepatocellular carcinoma, two cutaneous melanoma). Mean age approximately 59 years, range roughly 20 to 85; around 80% male.

The sequence was obtained from an adult with an advanced solid tumor such as melanoma, head and neck, liver or kidney cancer. The source was CD4+ or CD8+ T cells sorted from blood, collected in a trial of the OX40 agonist ivuxolimab.

The DNA of the CDR3 is TGTGCCAGCAGCTTAGTAAGTAGGGTATACGAGCAGTACTTC. Protein product: CASSLVSRVYEQYF. The chain is built from TRBV7-2 and TRBJ2-7; D uncertain. Germline CDR1 SGHTA, CDR2 FQGNSA. The CDR3 contains 14 residues. Trimming pared 1 base from V and 4 bases from J, leaving 11 bases between.